This T cell receptor beta chain was profiled in a study of T cell responses to AZD1222 COVID-19 vaccine. This CDR3 has 12 amino acids. Germline CDR1 and CDR2: MNHEY and SVGAGI. Trimming cost V 8 bases and J 2 bases, with 10 bases left between them. Findings of the study overall: Clonal diversity was possibly underestimated, and the donors were mostly white British, with more females.

Regarding this clone: Its antigen is not identified.

Here immunoSEQ multiplex PCR was the method, and the copy in TCRdb shows in-frame clones only, minus some. The data contain 100,000 to 150,000 clones, approximately 92% of them singletons. This chain joins TRBV6-5 and TRBJ2-7, with D possibly TRBD1 on 6 matching bases. The specimen comprised peripheral blood, sampled 28 days after the second AZD1222 dose. The receptor comes from an adult who received the AZD1222 COVID-19 vaccine. In DNA, the CDR3 is TGTGCCAGCTCAAACAGGGCCTACGAGCAGTACTTC. This codes for CASSNRAYEQYF.